Sequencing of this T cell receptor (beta chain) was carried out in a study of human thymus T cells. Thymus was obtained from resections taken during corrective heart surgery. Healthy Finnish infants having corrective surgery for congenital heart defects served as donors. Some clones are missing from TCRdb's copy, which holds only in-frame ones; the method was immunoSEQ multiplex PCR. Of around 130,000 clones listed, around 96% are singletons. With respect to this clone: Antigen: not known.

Findings of the study overall: What related research reported was that thymic repertoires overlapped highly among unrelated individuals. What appeared biased in thymic and blood repertoires was the usage of V and J genes.

Trimming took off 6 bases at V and 4 bases at J, with 9 bases between the two ends. The CDR3 contains 12 residues. Germline V gives CDR1 ENHRY, CDR2 SYGVKD. Sequencing was performed on thymus tissue. V gene TRBV10-3 combines with J gene TRBJ1-2; D remains ambiguous. The TCR was taken from a boy under three years old with a congenital heart defect but otherwise immunologically healthy. The CDR3 DNA sequence: TGTGCCATCAGGACTCCCCGCTATGGCTACACCTTC. Translating it yields CAIRTPRYGYTF.